The entry below describes one T cell receptor (beta chain). The target antigen is unknown. Each TRB cDNA library was prepared by 5' RACE (with UMI labels). TCRdb reanalyzed the 5' RACE reads and collapses them to one entry per CDR3 protein, without DNA. In total, the table holds 150,000 to 180,000 distinct CDR3 sequences. These data are taken from a study of CXCR3-negative and CXCR3-positive naive CD8 T cells. General observations from the study: Both naive subsets, CXCR3-negative and CXCR3-positive, displayed similar TRBV-TRBJ usage, unlike memory cells. When CXCR3-positive naive cells were set against CXCR3-negative naive cells, the former had more hydrophobic TRB CDR3s. Diversity ran similarly high across both naive subsets but far lower in memory CD8+ cells.

The receptor comes from a human donor in good health. Some clones in this sample may be carry-over from other donors' samples. Sequencing was performed on naive CXCR3+ CD8+ T cells from blood. Subset of the sample: CD45RO-CCR7+CD27+CD95- naive CD8+ T cells expressing CXCR3 (TNR3+).

This CDR3 reads CASSSTRAYEQYF. J is TRBJ2-7 and V is TRBV7-2; TCRdb calls TRBD1, which cannot be checked without DNA. The germline gives CDR1 SGHTA, CDR2 FQGNSA. This CDR3 contains 13 residues.